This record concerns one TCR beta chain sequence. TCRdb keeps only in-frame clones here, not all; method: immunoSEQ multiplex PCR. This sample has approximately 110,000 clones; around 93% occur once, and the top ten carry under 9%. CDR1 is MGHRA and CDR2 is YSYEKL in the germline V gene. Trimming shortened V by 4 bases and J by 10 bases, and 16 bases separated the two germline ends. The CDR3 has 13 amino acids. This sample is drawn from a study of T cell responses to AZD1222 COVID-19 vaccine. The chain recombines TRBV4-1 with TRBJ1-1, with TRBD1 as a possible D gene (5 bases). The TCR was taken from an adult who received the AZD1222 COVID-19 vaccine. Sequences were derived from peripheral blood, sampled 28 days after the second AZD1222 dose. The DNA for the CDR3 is TGCGCCAGCAGCCCGGACCCAATGAGGGGAGCTTTCTTT. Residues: CASSPDPMRGAFF.